The rows below give T cell receptor beta chains drawn from one sample of a study of shared clonotypes between healthy human individuals. Assay: immunoSEQ multiplex PCR; the TCRdb copy retains only in-frame clones and omits some. The sample includes 1.5 million to 2.5 million clones, just under 95% of them seen just once. Sequencing was carried out using naive CD8+ T cells sorted from blood. The source is a young man in good health. Both conserved end residues are part of each CDR3. D genes are given only for firm matches. The size field is filled for only some rows; it gives once, few, many or a size class.

J: TRBJ1-1; D: NA; V: TRBV11-2; size: NA; CDR3: CASSLGVSAGTEAFF; DNA: TGTGCCAGCAGCTTAGGGGTTTCTGCGGGCACTGAAGCTTTCTTT
J: TRBJ2-3; D: TRBD1; V: TRBV5-6; size: once; CDR3: CASSGAGTGYKTDTQYF; DNA: TGTGCCAGCAGCGGGGCCGGGACAGGGTATAAGACAGATACGCAGTATTTT
J: TRBJ2-3; D: NA; V: TRBV6-1; size: NA; CDR3: CASSEHGGFTDTQYF; DNA: TGTGCCAGCAGTGAACACGGGGGATTCACAGATACGCAGTATTTT
J: TRBJ2-7; D: NA; V: TRBV5-5; size: NA; CDR3: CASSWDAYEQYF; DNA: TGTGCCAGCAGCTGGGACGCCTACGAGCAGTACTTC
J: TRBJ2-5; D: NA; V: TRBV7-9; size: NA; CDR3: CASSPRMVVSETQYF; DNA: TGTGCCAGCAGCCCCCGAATGGTGGTCTCCGAGACCCAGTACTTC
J: TRBJ1-1; D: NA; V: TRBV4-1; size: NA; CDR3: CASSQPWGATNTEAFF; DNA: TGCGCCAGCAGCCAGCCATGGGGCGCAACGAACACTGAAGCTTTCTTT
J: TRBJ1-1; D: TRBD1; V: TRBV6-1; size: NA; CDR3: CASSEPPDRVGNTEAFF; DNA: TGTGCCAGCAGTGAACCCCCGGACAGGGTGGGGAACACTGAAGCTTTCTTT
J: TRBJ2-7; D: NA; V: TRBV27; size: NA; CDR3: CASSWGRLYEQYF; DNA: TGTGCCAGCAGTTGGGGACGGCTCTACGAGCAGTACTTC
J: TRBJ2-3; D: NA; V: TRBV13; size: NA; CDR3: CASSKDPIGTDTQYF; DNA: TGTGCCAGCAGCAAGGACCCGATAGGCACAGATACGCAGTATTTT
J: TRBJ1-1; D: NA; V: TRBV10-3; size: NA; CDR3: CAISESRDTEAFF; DNA: TGTGCCATCAGTGAGTCCAGGGACACTGAAGCTTTCTTT
J: TRBJ2-7; D: NA; V: TRBV28; size: NA; CDR3: CASNPGLEGHEQYF; DNA: TGTGCCAGCAACCCCGGGCTAGAGGGTCACGAGCAGTACTTC